This T cell receptor beta chain was captured in a study of T cell repertoires in cytomegalovirus infection. As for the study in general: Public TCR beta signature analysis indicated the presence of both CMV infection and matching HLA type. Study findings and constraints: Using cumulative public TCR beta family frequency, the authors identified those who carried CMV together with the relevant HLA. What dominated the ex vivo response were HLA-C-restricted CMV-specific TCR beta clonotypes.

This clonotype was seen many times. Its antigen is unidentified. Trimming removed 2 bases from V and 12 bases from J, with 11 bases in between. CDR3 length equals 12 residues. In germline, CDR1 is SGHAT, CDR2 FQNNGV. TCRdb re-called the reads through MiXCR, storing one row per CDR3 protein. The table includes roughly 81,000 distinct CDR3 sequences, around 3.4% detected once. Material for sequencing was PBMCs. V gene TRBV11-2 combines with J gene TRBJ2-1, with D perhaps TRBD2 (5 bases). This TCR was sampled from a human donor in good health (CMV status not recorded). Some clones in this sample may be carry-over from other donors' samples. The CDR3 bases are TGTGCCAGCAGCTTATACGGACGGGGGCAGTTCTTC. Protein: CASSLYGRGQFF.